The 2 T cell receptor beta chains in this list originate from one sample, sequenced in a study of molecular identifiers for immune sequencing clone quantification. MiXCR was run by TCRdb on the PCR reads, yielding one entry per CDR3 protein. Among over 55,000 distinct CDR3 sequences listed, about 17% were seen once. Sequencing was carried out using naive CD8+ T cells from blood, with Jurkat cell RNA spiked in. Subset specified: FACS-sorted CD8+CD4-CCR7+CD45RA+ naive T cells. All receptors derive from a human donor in good health. Some libraries in this study had Jurkat cell RNA spiked in.

Turning to this clonotype: A much larger clone differs from this one at a single base, so this may be a read error. The J gene is TRBJ2-7, the V gene TRBV7-9, with TRBD1 as a possible D gene (5 bases). Deletions cut 4 bases from V and 1 base from J, with 8 bases between. Germline V gene data show CDR1 as SEHNR and CDR2 as FQNEAQ (reference sequence). The CDR3 covers 13 residues. The CDR3 sequence: CASSSGFSYEQYF. CDR3 in DNA: TGTGCCAGCAGCTCAGGGTTTTCCTACGAGCAGTACTTC. The variable domain in full, with the rest retrieved from reference TRBV7-9 and TRBJ2-7, is DTGVSQNPRHKITKRGQNVTFRCDPISEHNRLYWYRQTLGQGPEFLTYFQNEAQLEKSRLLSDRFSAERPKGSFSTLEIQRTEQGDSAMYLCASSSGFSYEQYFGPGTRLTVT.

This clonotype was picked up a small number of times. V usage is TRBV28 and J usage is TRBJ2-5, with 10 bases that match TRBD1. The CDR3 covers 17 residues. V dropped 5 bases and J dropped 2; count of bases not matched to a gene: 11. Germline assignment: CDR1 MDHEN and CDR2 SYDVKM. The CDR3 here is CASSPLPGDRGQETQYF. The CDR3 nucleotides read TGTGCCAGCAGTCCCCTCCCCGGGGACAGGGGACAAGAGACCCAGTACTTC. The variable domain in full, completed from reference TRBV28 and TRBJ2-5, reads DVKVTQSSRYLVKRTGEKVFLECVQDMDHENMFWYRQDPGLGLRLIYFSYDVKMKEKGDIPEGYSVSREKKERFSLILESASTNQTSMYLCASSPLPGDRGQETQYFGPGTRLLVL.